The 30 T cell receptor beta chains given below trace back to one sample, sequenced in a study of T cells in Graves' hyperthyroidism and ophthalmopathy. Researchers took RNA transcripts and amplified the TCR beta CDR3 regions from them. When the TCR CDR3 underwent first-round RT-PCR, the HTBI primer set was used. A single record per CDR3 protein comes from TCRdb applying MiXCR to the multiplex PCR reads. The table lists around 760,000 distinct CDR3 sequences, 30% to 40% of them singletons. Sample: blood. These receptors all come from a middle-aged woman with Graves' hyperthyroidism.

As regards this clonotype: This may be a read error: a much more frequent sequence differs by one nucleotide. The gene calls are TRBV7-2 and TRBJ1-1; D is unresolved. This CDR3 spans 14 amino acids. Per the germline V gene, CDR1 is SGHTA and CDR2 is FQGNSA. The V end was cut by 2 bases, the J end by 4 bases, with 11 bases between. As DNA, the CDR3 is TGTGCCAGCAGCTTATATGTGGTGAGCACTGAAGCTTTCTTT. Protein sequence: CASSLYVVSTEAFF.

This clonotype was observed once. V and J are TRBV25-1 and TRBJ1-1; D is unclear. In germline, CDR1 is MGHDK, CDR2 SYGVNS. The CDR3 extends over 16 amino acids. V lost 10 bases to trimming and J lost 0 bases, with 21 bases between them. This CDR3 is CATQLGPAAMNTEAFF. The DNA for the CDR3 is TGTGCCACCCAGTTGGGTCCCGCGGCCATGAACACTGAAGCTTTCTTT.

As for this clonotype: This may be a read error, as it is one base from a much larger clone. The chain is built from TRBV19 and TRBJ1-6; 10 nucleotides align to TRBD1. The CDR3 spans 16 residues. Germline values: CDR1 LNHDA, CDR2 SQIVND (reference sequence). Trimming removed 7 bases from V and 11 bases from J; junction bases left unmatched: 14. This CDR3 is CASTRTSGTGEPPLHF. The CDR3 nucleotides read TGTGCCAGTACCCGGACCTCCGGGACAGGGGAACCACCCCTCCACTTT.

The chain links TRBV7-2 to TRBJ2-7; tentative D call: TRBD1 (6 bases). CDR1 and CDR2 (germline): SGHTA, FQGNSA. The length of the CDR3 is 14 residues. With 1 base removed from V and 6 bases from J, the gap between germline ends came to 13 bases. The CDR3 bases are TGTGCCAGCAGCTTAGGGGACATGAGGGGCGAGCAGTACTTC. It yields the protein CASSLGDMRGEQYF.

Many counts were recorded for this clonotype. The chain carries TRBV19 and TRBJ1-5; D gene unclear. There are 14 residues in the CDR3. In germline, CDR1 is LNHDA, CDR2 SQIVND (reference sequence). With 3 bases removed from V and 0 bases from J, the gap between germline ends came to 6 bases. DNA for the CDR3: TGTGCCAGTAGTATCAGAGCTAGCAATCAGCCCCAGCATTTT. Translating gives CASSIRASNQPQHF.

The chain couples TRBV24-1 to TRBJ2-5, with 9 bases fitting TRBD1. In germline, CDR1 is KGHDR, CDR2 SFDVKD. V gave up 5 bases and J gave up 4 bases; unmatched junction bases: 1. The CDR3 runs 13 residues. The CDR3 is CATSGTGVETQYF. CDR3 in DNA: TGTGCCACCAGTGGGACAGGGGTAGAGACCCAGTACTTC.

This clonotype has just a few counts. This sequence joins TRBV5-1 and TRBJ2-7, with D uncertain. Per the germline V gene, CDR1 is SGHRS and CDR2 is YFSETQ. This CDR3 comprises 11 residues. V lost 2 bases and J 7 bases, leaving 7 bases between the germline ends. Here the CDR3 DNA reads TGCGCCAGCAGCTTCCTCCTTGAGCAGTACTTC. Translating it yields CASSFLLEQYF.

This clonotype was counted a few times. This chain joins TRBV19 and TRBJ2-7; 11 nucleotides match TRBD1. V lost 6 bases and J lost 1; bases outside the gene matches: 2. The CDR3 length is 14 residues. The V gene's germline CDR1 is LNHDA and CDR2 SQIVND (reference sequence). CDR3 protein: CASRGQGESYEQYF. DNA of the CDR3: TGTGCCAGTAGGGGACAGGGGGAATCCTACGAGCAGTACTTC.

A note on this clonotype: Sequence at one end of the junction differs from germline and may be a read error. The rearrangement joins TRBV19 to TRBJ1-3, with a tentative D call TRBD1 (5 bases). The CDR3 loop spans 15 amino acids. The V gene's germline CDR1 is LNHDA and CDR2 SQIVND (reference sequence). CDR3 DNA sequence: TGTGCCAGTAGGGACACTGGCTTTTATGGAAACACCATGTATTTT. This sequence encodes CASRDTGFYGNTMYF.

This chain uses TRBV5-6 with TRBJ1-1, with D unresolved. Trimming took 1 base from V and 4 from J, leaving 11 bases between them. Germline V lookup: CDR1 SGHDT, CDR2 YYEEEE. The CDR3 contains 14 residues. The CDR3 sequence is CASSLYLTSTEAFF. CDR3 DNA sequence: TGTGCCAGCAGCTTGTATCTTACGAGCACTGAAGCTTTCTTT. The whole variable domain, filled in from reference TRBV5-6 and TRBJ1-1, reads DAGVTQSPTHLIKTRGQQVTLRCSPKSGHDTVSWYQQALGQGPQFIFQYYEEEERQRGNFPDRFSGHQFPNYSSELNVNALLLGDSALYLCASSLYLTSTEAFFGQGTRLTVV.

The J gene is TRBJ2-7, the V gene TRBV29-1, with 7 bases identical to TRBD1. Germline V CDR1 and CDR2: SQVTM, ANQGSEA. This CDR3 contains 16 residues. V gave up 3 bases and J gave up 2 bases; unmatched junction bases: 13. CDR3 sequence: CSVDQGVGGDTYEQYF. The CDR3 bases are TGCAGCGTTGACCAGGGGGTTGGGGGTGATACCTACGAGCAGTACTTC.

Points on this clonotype: A read error may be the cause here, since a much bigger clone is one base away. The chain has TRBV25-1 and TRBJ1-6; the D is unclear. The V gene's germline CDR1 is MGHDK and CDR2 SYGVNS. The CDR3 length is 13 residues. CDR3 DNA sequence: TGTGCCAGTAGTGACGTCTATAATTCACCCCTCCACTTT. Translation gives CASSDVYNSPLHF.

The chain is built from TRBV19 and TRBJ1-6, with D uncertain. V shed 7 bases and J shed 2 bases, with 12 bases lying between them. Germline CDR1 is LNHDA and CDR2 is SQIVND (reference sequence). The CDR3 is made up of 15 amino acids. The CDR3 DNA follows: TGTGCCAGTACAAACGATCGACCCTATAATTCACCCCTCCACTTT. Its protein is CASTNDRPYNSPLHF.

J is TRBJ2-3 and V is TRBV29-1, with unresolved D. Germline CDR1 is SQVTM and CDR2 is ANQGSEA. CDR3 length equals 13 residues. Trimming stripped 4 bases from V and 0 bases from J, with 8 bases between. CDR3 amino acids: CSVVASSTDTQYF. The CDR3 DNA follows: TGCAGCGTTGTGGCTTCTAGCACAGATACGCAGTATTTT.

V gene TRBV7-8 combines with J gene TRBJ1-5; tentatively, D is TRBD1 (5 bases). This CDR3 spans 17 amino acids. Deletions cut 1 base from V and 4 bases from J, with 17 bases between. In germline, CDR1 is SGHVS, CDR2 FQNEAQ. The CDR3 sequence: CASSLGRGRARNQPQHF. The DNA of the CDR3 is TGTGCCAGCAGCTTAGGTCGCGGCAGGGCTAGAAATCAGCCCCAGCATTTT.

This clonotype was observed at least ten times. The genes are TRBV29-1 and TRBJ1-1; tentatively, D is TRBD1 (5 bases). The V end lost 2 bases, the J end lost 11 bases, and 9 bases lay between the germline ends. This CDR3 has 10 residues. Looked up from germline, CDR1 is SQVTM and CDR2 is ANQGSEA. The chain's CDR3 is CSVERSGAFF. CDR3 nucleotide sequence: TGCAGCGTTGAAAGGTCAGGGGCTTTCTTT.

V and J are TRBV19 and TRBJ1-5; the match to TRBD1 covers 7 bases. J was trimmed by 6 bases and V by 7 bases; bases with no gene match: 12. This CDR3 spans 15 amino acids. The germline V gene has CDR1 LNHDA and CDR2 SQIVND (reference sequence). CDR3 in DNA: TGTGCCAGTAATCCGTCGCAGGGGGGTGGTCAGCCCCAGCATTTT. It yields the protein CASNPSQGGGQPQHF.

Ten or more counts support this clonotype. The chain has TRBV12-3 or TRBV12-4 and TRBJ2-5; tentative D call: TRBD2 (5 bases). The CDR3 is 16 amino acids. The ends were cut back, 5 bases at V and 5 bases at J, with 21 bases in the middle. In DNA, the CDR3 is TGTGCCAGCAGTGGCGAGGCTAGCAGTTCGGGGGAGACCCAGTACTTC. Protein product: CASSGEASSSGETQYF.

This clonotype was seen only a few times. The rearrangement links TRBV19 to TRBJ2-2; 8 nucleotides agree with TRBD1. Trimming at V came to 7 bases and at J to 8 bases, leaving 9 bases not matched to a gene. Germline assignment: CDR1 LNHDA and CDR2 SQIVND (reference sequence). This CDR3 region has 14 residues. Here the CDR3 reads CASTPGGRIGELFF. For the CDR3, the DNA is TGTGCCAGTACGCCAGGGGGCCGGATTGGGGAGCTGTTTTTT.

This clonotype turned up a few times. This chain links TRBV29-1 with TRBJ2-1; tentatively, D is TRBD1 or TRBD2 (6 bases each). The germline gives CDR1 SQVTM, CDR2 ANQGSEA. This CDR3 spans 13 amino acids. Trimming stripped 4 bases from V and 6 bases from J, with 13 bases between. CDR3 nucleotide sequence: TGCAGCGTTGTATCCAGGGGAGGCAATGAGCAGTTCTTC. As protein: CSVVSRGGNEQFF.

At least ten counts were recorded for this clonotype. This rearrangement joins TRBV10-3 to TRBJ1-1, with a tentative D call TRBD1 (5 bases). The CDR3 extends over 13 amino acids. Germline CDR1 ENHRY, CDR2 SYGVKD. V lost 6 bases and J 1 base, leaving 9 bases between the germline ends. CDR3 sequence reads: CAIRYGGNTEAFF. CDR3 nucleotide sequence: TGTGCCATCAGATATGGGGGGAACACTGAAGCTTTCTTT.

This clonotype came up many times. DNA of the CDR3: TGTGCCAGCAGTGAAGCAGTACACCTAACCTACGAGCAGTACTTC. It yields the protein CASSEAVHLTYEQYF. The rearrangement uses TRBV2 and TRBJ2-7; D unclear. Looked up from germline, CDR1 is SNHLY and CDR2 is FYNNEI. The CDR3 covers 15 residues. Trimming pared 0 bases from V and 2 bases from J, leaving 11 bases between.

The rearrangement links TRBV5-1 to TRBJ2-7; TRBD2 aligns across 14 bases. J lost 5 bases, V lost 9 bases, and 7 bases had no gene match. Germline-derived CDR1 and CDR2 are SGHRS and YFSETQ. The CDR3 consists of 14 residues. CDR3 sequence: CATSEGLAGDEQYF. CDR3 nucleotides: TGCGCCACCTCCGAGGGACTAGCGGGAGACGAGCAGTACTTC.

This clonotype appeared many times. The chain combines TRBV7-8 with TRBJ1-1; the D gene is possibly TRBD1 (5 bases). The CDR3 loop spans 15 amino acids. Trimming took off 7 bases at V and 1 base at J, with 16 bases between the two ends. CDR1 and CDR2 from the germline V gene are SGHVS and FQNEAQ. The CDR3 reads CASMWAGTGNTEAFF. The CDR3, as DNA: TGTGCCAGCATGTGGGCCGGGACGGGGAACACTGAAGCTTTCTTT.

A remark on this clonotype: At one end, the junction sequence differs from germline, possibly due to a read error. The V gene is TRBV24-1, the J gene TRBJ2-1; 7 bases agree with TRBD2. Near its end, the DNA agrees better with TRBJ2-7, so the J call may be wrong. This CDR3 is 16 amino acids long. CDR1 is KGHDR, CDR2 SFDVKD, per germline. CDR3 protein: CASSSGAAGPGGEQYF. CDR3 DNA sequence: TGTGCCAGCAGTTCCGGGGCAGCGGGACCTGGGGGCGAGCAGTACTTC.

The rearrangement joins TRBV4-3 to TRBJ1-1, with TRBD1 matching 7 bases. Germline V gives CDR1 LGHNA, CDR2 YSLEER. CDR3 length: 15 amino acids. After removal of 2 bases from V and 10 bases from J, the junction contained 13 bases not matched to a gene. CDR3 nucleotides: TGCGCCAGCAGCCAACCCTATGGACAGGCCGGGGGAGCTTTCTTT. Translating gives CASSQPYGQAGGAFF.

This clonotype was observed a handful of times. The chain combines TRBV2 with TRBJ1-5, with unresolved D. The V gene's germline CDR1 is SNHLY and CDR2 FYNNEI. V was pared by 6 bases and J by 0 bases, with 12 bases between. There are 15 residues in the CDR3. The CDR3 sequence: CASRPGTYSNQPQHF. CDR3 sequence (DNA): TGTGCCAGCAGACCGGGAACCTATAGCAATCAGCCCCAGCATTTT.

The chain joins TRBV29-1 to TRBJ1-1; TRBD1 is a possible D gene (5 bases). In germline, CDR1 is SQVTM, CDR2 ANQGSEA. The CDR3 runs to 13 residues. Between the trimmed V and J ends, which lost 7 bases and 10 bases, there was a span of 22 bases. The CDR3 DNA follows: TGCAGCGCCCTAAAGAGGGGATTTTTGGGAGCTTTCTTT. Translating gives CSALKRGFLGAFF.

This clonotype has ten or more counts. This chain joins TRBV6-6 and TRBJ1-2; D may be TRBD1 (5 bases). CDR3 length equals 12 residues. Germline loops: CDR1 MNHNY, CDR2 SVGAGI (reference sequence). V was shortened by 5 bases and J by 13 bases, with 17 bases between the two germline ends. The CDR3 nucleotides are TGTGCCAGCAGTCCACCGACAGTTGAGCCCACCTTC. Translation: CASSPPTVEPTF.

This clonotype was detected only a few times. The chain recombines TRBV4-3 with TRBJ2-7, with D possibly being TRBD2 (6 bases). Germline V gives CDR1 LGHNA, CDR2 YSLEER. CDR3 length: 16 amino acids. The V end lost 0 bases, the J end lost 7 bases, and 19 bases lay between the germline ends. The CDR3 sequence: CASSQDSGQGKWEQYF. CDR3 in DNA: TGCGCCAGCAGCCAAGATAGCGGCCAAGGAAAGTGGGAGCAGTACTTC.